A single sample gave rise to the 4 T cell receptor beta chains below, sequenced in a study of T cell responses to AZD1222 COVID-19 vaccine. Some clones are missing from TCRdb's copy, which holds only in-frame ones; the method was immunoSEQ multiplex PCR. The sample gives around 70,000 clones, approximately 85% of which show up once; approximately 23% is in the top ten. The material was peripheral blood, obtained on day 0 of MenACWY control vaccination. The receptors here all came from an adult in good health.

The rearrangement joins TRBV28 to TRBJ2-3; possibly TRBD2 for D (5 bases). The CDR3 length is 14 residues. Per germline, CDR1 MDHEN and CDR2 SYDVKM. V was shortened by 4 bases and J by 9 bases, with 17 bases between the two germline ends. CDR3 coding DNA: TGTGCCAGCAGTTCGGACTCTAGGCAGAGGACGCAGTATTTT. This codes for CASSSDSRQRTQYF.

This rearrangement joins TRBV3-1 (or the pseudogene TRBV3-2) to TRBJ1-6; D remains ambiguous. The CDR3 is 12 amino acids. The germline V gene encodes CDR1 LGHDT and CDR2 YNNKEL (reference sequence). Trimming cost V 4 bases and J 8 bases, with 6 bases left between them. CDR3 nucleotides: TGTGCCAGCAGCCGAAGGGATTCACCCCTCCACTTT. Protein product: CASSRRDSPLHF.

V usage is TRBV13 and J usage is TRBJ1-2; 8 nucleotides match TRBD1. The germline V gene encodes CDR1 PRHDT and CDR2 FYEKMQ (reference sequence). With V trimmed by 5 bases and J by 8 bases, 7 bases remained unmatched. This CDR3 contains 13 residues. CDR3 amino acids: CASSVRGLDGYTF. For the CDR3, the DNA is TGTGCCAGCAGCGTCAGGGGGCTGGACGGCTACACCTTC.

V and J are TRBV5-6 and TRBJ2-7; tentative D call: TRBD1 (6 bases). The germline CDR1 and CDR2 sequences are SGHDT and YYEEEE. Trimming took off 0 bases at V and 4 bases at J, with 11 bases between the two ends. CDR3 length: 14 amino acids. The CDR3 region is CASSLEDSRYEQYF. The DNA of the CDR3 is TGTGCCAGCAGCTTGGAGGACAGTCGATACGAGCAGTACTTC.